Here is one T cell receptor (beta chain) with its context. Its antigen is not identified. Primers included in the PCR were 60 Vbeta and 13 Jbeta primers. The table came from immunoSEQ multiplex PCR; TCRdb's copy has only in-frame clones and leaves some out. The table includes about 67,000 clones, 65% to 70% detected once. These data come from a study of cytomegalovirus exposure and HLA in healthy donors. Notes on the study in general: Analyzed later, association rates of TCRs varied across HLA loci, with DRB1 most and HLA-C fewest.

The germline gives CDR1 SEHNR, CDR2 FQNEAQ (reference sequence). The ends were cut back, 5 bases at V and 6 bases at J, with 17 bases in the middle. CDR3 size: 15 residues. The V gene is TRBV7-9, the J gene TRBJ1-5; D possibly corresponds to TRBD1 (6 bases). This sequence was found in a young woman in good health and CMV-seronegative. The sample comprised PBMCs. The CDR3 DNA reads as TGTGCCAGCAGCACCGGACAGAGCCGGCCTCAGCCCCAGCATTTT. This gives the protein CASSTGQSRPQPQHF.